A single sample is the source of the 9 T cell receptor beta chains below, sequenced in a study of patients and donors after allogeneic stem cell transplantation. TCRdb re-derived calls from the RT-PCR reads in MiXCR, one entry per CDR3 protein. The sample gives 98,000 or so distinct CDR3 sequences, over 30% of which show up once; 27% is in the top ten. Source material: blood, either unsorted or a sorted T cell fraction (not recorded which). The origin of the receptors is a human donor who was either an allogeneic HSCT recipient or a stem cell or donor lymphocyte infusion donor (not recorded which). It is not recorded whose cells these are; they may come from a transplant donor.

The chain is built from TRBV25-1 and TRBJ1-2; D call uncertain. V was pared by 4 bases and J by 4 bases, with 7 bases between. This CDR3 is built from 12 residues. Germline V lookup: CDR1 MGHDK, CDR2 SYGVNS. For the CDR3, the DNA is TGTGCCAGCAGTGGACGGGGCTATGGCTACACCTTC. Protein: CASSGRGYGYTF.

V is TRBV4-3 and J is TRBJ2-2; possible D gene TRBD1, 6 bases. V lost 4 bases and J 2 bases, leaving 11 bases between the germline ends. The CDR3 totals 15 residues. The germline gives CDR1 LGHNA, CDR2 YSLEER. The CDR3 loop is CASSPTGRNTGELFF. The DNA for the CDR3 is TGCGCCAGCAGCCCGACAGGAAGAAACACCGGGGAGCTGTTTTTT.

The chain couples TRBV4-3 to TRBJ2-7; 10 bases agree with TRBD2. V lost 3 bases and J lost 2; bases outside the gene matches: 7. Per the germline V gene, CDR1 is LGHNA and CDR2 is YSLEER. The CDR3 spans 16 residues. CDR3 protein: CASSQYLAGAPYEQYF. CDR3 in DNA: TGCGCCAGCAGCCAGTACCTAGCGGGAGCACCCTACGAGCAGTACTTC.

In its sample, this clonotype was seen a few times. This chain joins TRBV12-3 or TRBV12-4 and TRBJ2-2; D is undetermined. This CDR3 spans 11 amino acids. Trimming left V 3 bases short and J 5 bases short, with 1 base between. This chain's CDR3 is CASSFTGELFF. Written as DNA, the CDR3 is TGTGCCAGCAGTTTTACCGGGGAGCTGTTTTTT.

The chain couples TRBV6-5 to TRBJ1-1; 7 bases are shared with TRBD1. Trimming cost V 6 bases and J 1 base; bases outside gene matches: 5. The CDR3 totals 14 residues. CDR1 and CDR2 (germline): MNHEY, SVGAGI. The CDR3 bases are TGTGCCAGCAGACCCCGGACAGGGAACACTGAAGCTTTCTTT. This gives the protein CASRPRTGNTEAFF.

This chain uses TRBV20-1 with TRBJ2-3; D not certain. The CDR3 is made up of 12 amino acids. V dropped 3 bases and J dropped 0 bases, with 4 bases sitting between them. Germline CDR1 and CDR2: DFQATT and SNEGSKA (reference sequence). The CDR3 coding sequence is TGCAGTGCTAGTAGGAGCACAGATACGCAGTATTTT. Its protein product is CSASRSTDTQYF.

The CDR3 sequence is CASSRAGGKMNTEAFF. In nucleotides, the CDR3 is TGTGCCAGCAGCAGGGCGGGGGGTAAGATGAACACTGAAGCTTTCTTT. The chain carries TRBV21-1 and TRBJ1-1; the DNA was not used to check the table's D call, TRBD1. TRBV21-1 is noted as a pseudogene. There are 16 residues in the CDR3.

A single count supports this clonotype. The V call is TRBV5-5, the J call TRBJ1-1; 7 bases line up with TRBD1. The germline CDR1 and CDR2 sequences are SGHKS and YYEKEE (reference sequence). Trimming at V came to 3 bases and at J to 4 bases, leaving 9 bases not matched to a gene. The CDR3 spans 15 residues. The CDR3 coding sequence is TGTGCCAGCAGCTCGTATAACAGGGGCCTCACTGAAGCTTTCTTT. It specifies CASSSYNRGLTEAFF.

The rearrangement joins TRBV4-2 to TRBJ2-1; weak D call: TRBD2 (6 bases). Germline CDR1 reads LGHNA; CDR2 reads YNFKEQ. Trimming took off 0 bases at V and 8 bases at J, with 8 bases between the two ends. This CDR3 is 13 amino acids long. The CDR3 spells CASSQDWGDEQFF. DNA of the CDR3: TGTGCCAGCAGCCAAGATTGGGGGGATGAGCAGTTCTTC.